One sample yielded the 26 T cell receptor beta chains listed below, sequenced in a study of cytomegalovirus exposure and HLA in healthy donors. PCR involved 60 Vbeta and 13 Jbeta primers. Here immunoSEQ multiplex PCR was the method, and the copy in TCRdb shows in-frame clones only, minus some. The data hold tens of thousands of clones, with approximately 74% observed a single time. The sequencing input was PBMCs. These receptors all come from a young man in good health and CMV-seronegative.

V gene TRBV4-3 combines with J gene TRBJ2-5, with 10 bases that match TRBD2. The V and J ends lost 0 bases and 7 bases, in that order; junction bases with no gene match: 14. The CDR3 extends over 18 amino acids. Germline assignment: CDR1 LGHNA and CDR2 YSLEER. The CDR3 sequence is CASSQDTSSGGALGTQYF. DNA of the CDR3: TGCGCCAGCAGCCAAGATACGTCTAGCGGGGGCGCTTTAGGGACCCAGTACTTC.

The chain employs TRBV6-1 and TRBJ1-3; D is unclear. The CDR3 length is 12 residues. V was trimmed by 2 bases and J by 7 bases, leaving 6 bases between them. The germline V gene encodes CDR1 MNHNS and CDR2 SASEGT. The CDR3 sequence is CASSEPVNTIYF. The DNA of the CDR3 is TGTGCCAGCAGTGAACCCGTGAACACCATATATTTT.

The chain has TRBV6-4 and TRBJ1-1; TRBD1 is a possible D gene (6 bases). Trimming removed 4 bases from V and 5 bases from J, with 11 bases in between. Germline CDR1 and CDR2: MRHNA and SNTAGT. The CDR3 has 13 residues. CDR3 protein: CASSAGARTEAFF. As DNA, the CDR3 is TGTGCCAGCAGTGCAGGGGCGCGAACTGAAGCTTTCTTT.

V usage is TRBV29-1 and J usage is TRBJ1-5, with D maybe TRBD1 (5 bases). Germline assignment: CDR1 SQVTM and CDR2 ANQGSEA. The CDR3 length is 14 residues. V lost 1 base and J 5 bases, leaving 12 bases between the germline ends. This CDR3 is CSVEGGGEDQPQHF. The CDR3 DNA sequence: TGCAGCGTTGAAGGGGGAGGGGAGGATCAGCCCCAGCATTTT.

The rearrangement uses TRBV4-2 and TRBJ2-7; D is perhaps TRBD2 (5 bases). Germline V lookup: CDR1 LGHNA, CDR2 YNFKEQ. V was shortened by 0 bases and J by 7 bases, with 16 bases between the two germline ends. The CDR3 length is 15 residues. The CDR3 DNA follows: TGTGCCAGCAGCCAAGAGAGGGAGAGGGTGGGAGAGCAGTACTTC. Translation gives CASSQERERVGEQYF.

This chain links TRBV29-1 with TRBJ2-7; the match to TRBD1 covers 7 bases. This CDR3 is 13 amino acids long. Germline lookup yields CDR1 SQVTM and CDR2 ANQGSEA. V was clipped by 6 bases and J by 7 bases; unmatched bases: 12. The CDR3 reads CSVADRVSEEQYF. CDR3 sequence (DNA): TGCAGCGTCGCCGACAGGGTATCTGAGGAGCAGTACTTC.

The rearrangement links TRBV11-2 to TRBJ2-7; tentative D call: TRBD1 (6 bases). The CDR3 length is 14 residues. The V and J ends lost 4 bases and 1 base respectively, with 11 bases between them. The germline V gene encodes CDR1 SGHAT and CDR2 FQNNGV. The CDR3 is CASSWWTDSYEQYF. The CDR3 region has the DNA TGTGCCAGCAGCTGGTGGACAGATTCCTACGAGCAGTACTTC.

This clone was recorded only once. The gene calls are TRBV6-5 and TRBJ1-3; D ambiguous. The germline CDR1 and CDR2 sequences are MNHEY and SVGAGI. Trimming took off 4 bases at V and 0 bases at J, with 4 bases between the two ends. This CDR3 has 13 amino acids. The CDR3 region is CASSSPSGNTIYF. The CDR3 nucleotides read TGTGCCAGCAGTTCTCCCTCTGGAAACACCATATATTTT.

This sequence joins TRBV14 and TRBJ1-2; D might be TRBD1 (6 bases). CDR3 length: 14 amino acids. Germline loops: CDR1 SGHDN, CDR2 FVKESK. V lost 1 base, J lost 7 bases, and 13 bases lay in between. The CDR3 loop is CASSQAGVGLGYTF. CDR3 sequence (DNA): TGTGCCAGCAGCCAAGCAGGGGTCGGACTTGGCTACACCTTC.

The gene calls are TRBV18 and TRBJ2-1; 8 nucleotides align to TRBD2. The germline CDR1 and CDR2 sequences are KGHSH and LQKENI. There are 14 residues in the CDR3. V was clipped by 2 bases and J by 9 bases; unmatched bases: 6. The CDR3 spells CASSPRREGVEQFF. The CDR3 nucleotides read TGTGCCAGCTCACCAAGACGGGAGGGCGTTGAGCAGTTCTTC.

The chain combines TRBV6-5 with TRBJ1-1; tentatively, D is TRBD1 (6 bases). The V gene's germline CDR1 is MNHEY and CDR2 SVGAGI. Trimming took off 5 bases at V and 2 bases at J, with 12 bases between the two ends. This CDR3 spans 14 amino acids. The CDR3 DNA follows: TGTGCCAGCAGTCTTTCACAGGGCAACACTGAAGCTTTCTTT. This gives the protein CASSLSQGNTEAFF.

The V gene is TRBV28, the J gene TRBJ1-5; D possibly corresponds to TRBD1 (5 bases). Per the germline V gene, CDR1 is MDHEN and CDR2 is SYDVKM. This CDR3 is built from 15 residues. Trimming took off 5 bases at V and 5 bases at J, with 16 bases between the two ends. Here the CDR3 reads CASSILTGVHQPQHF. The CDR3, as DNA: TGTGCCAGCAGTATACTCACAGGAGTTCATCAGCCCCAGCATTTT. Complete variable domain (other parts from reference TRBV28 and TRBJ1-5): DVKVTQSSRYLVKRTGEKVFLECVQDMDHENMFWYRQDPGLGLRLIYFSYDVKMKEKGDIPEGYSVSREKKERFSLILESASTNQTSMYLCASSILTGVHQPQHFGDGTRLSIL.

The rearrangement links TRBV14 to TRBJ1-5, with TRBD1 as a possible D gene (5 bases). The CDR3 contains 14 residues. The germline CDR1 and CDR2 sequences are SGHDN and FVKESK. The ends were cut back, 1 base at V and 4 bases at J, with 8 bases in the middle. CDR3 region: CASSQAGYNQPQHF. CDR3 DNA: TGTGCCAGCAGCCAAGCAGGGTATAATCAGCCCCAGCATTTT. The full variable domain, rest sourced from reference TRBV14 and TRBJ1-5, is EAGVTQFPSHSVIEKGQTVTLRCDPISGHDNLYWYRRVMGKEIKFLLHFVKESKQDESGMPNNRFLAERTGGTYSTLKVQPAELEDSGVYFCASSQAGYNQPQHFGDGTRLSIL.

The chain has TRBV28 and TRBJ2-5; D may be TRBD1 (5 bases). Germline V gene sequence: CDR1 MDHEN, CDR2 SYDVKM. The CDR3 is 14 amino acids. The V and J ends lost 4 bases and 4 bases respectively, with 13 bases between them. The CDR3 nucleotides are TGTGCCAGCAGTTCCTCCCAGGGCGGAGAGACCCAGTACTTC. Its protein is CASSSSQGGETQYF.

The rearrangement links TRBV11-2 to TRBJ2-3, with 11 bases aligning to TRBD2. CDR1 and CDR2 (germline): SGHAT, FQNNGV. V trimming: 3 bases; J trimming: 5 bases; junction bases outside the gene matches: 4. The CDR3 loop spans 15 amino acids. For the CDR3, the DNA is TGTGCCAGCAGCTTCCCTGGACTAGCGGGAGATACGCAGTATTTT. It is translated as CASSFPGLAGDTQYF.

This sequence joins TRBV28 and TRBJ1-1; D is unclear. This CDR3 comprises 12 residues. Trimming left V 10 bases short and J 5 bases short, with 14 bases between. The germline gives CDR1 MDHEN, CDR2 SYDVKM. DNA of the CDR3: TGTGCCACTATCGTCCGAGTGACTGAAGCTTTCTTT. This gives the protein CATIVRVTEAFF.

The chain has TRBV4-2 and TRBJ2-1; D unclear. The CDR3 covers 12 residues. Per germline, CDR1 LGHNA and CDR2 YNFKEQ. V lost 0 bases to trimming and J lost 7 bases, with 4 bases between them. DNA of the CDR3: TGTGCCAGCAGCCAAGATCAGAATGAGCAGTTCTTC. This codes for CASSQDQNEQFF.

This chain uses TRBV10-3 with TRBJ1-6, with TRBD1 identical over 9 bases. The CDR3 consists of 15 residues. V lost 3 bases and J lost 6; bases outside the gene matches: 3. Germline CDR1 reads ENHRY; CDR2 reads SYGVKD. For the CDR3, the DNA is TGTGCCATCAGTGACCCGGGACAGGGTAATTCACCCCTCCACTTT. Its protein product is CAISDPGQGNSPLHF.

This clone was counted once. The V call is TRBV28, the J call TRBJ2-7; a weak D match, TRBD1 (5 bases). Germline assignment: CDR1 MDHEN and CDR2 SYDVKM. The CDR3 covers 16 residues. Trimming cost V 2 bases and J 0 bases, with 14 bases left between them. The CDR3 loop reads CASSLNPVGPSYEQYF. CDR3 nucleotide sequence: TGTGCCAGCAGTTTAAACCCCGTGGGGCCCTCCTACGAGCAGTACTTC.

The J gene is TRBJ2-7, the V gene TRBV5-1; possible D gene TRBD1, 6 bases. Germline V gives CDR1 SGHRS, CDR2 YFSETQ. V was cut by 2 bases and J by 3 bases, with 9 bases left in between. CDR3 length: 13 residues. DNA for the CDR3: TGCGCCAGCAGCTTAGGACAGAACTACGAGCAGTACTTC. Encoded protein: CASSLGQNYEQYF.

The V call is TRBV5-1, the J call TRBJ2-6, with D uncertain. The germline CDR1 and CDR2 sequences are SGHRS and YFSETQ. This CDR3 has 14 amino acids. V lost 5 bases and J lost 0, with 6 bases in between. The CDR3 loop is CASRQNSGANVLTF. The CDR3 bases are TGCGCCAGCAGGCAGAACTCTGGGGCCAACGTCCTGACTTTC.

The chain recombines TRBV6-1 with TRBJ2-3; 7 bases align to TRBD1. The CDR3 has 12 amino acids. Germline CDR1 is MNHNS and CDR2 is SASEGT. With V trimmed by 7 bases and J by 5 bases, 3 bases remained unmatched. This chain's CDR3 is CASNTGVDTQYF. CDR3 DNA sequence: TGTGCCAGCAATACAGGGGTAGATACGCAGTATTTT.

This rearrangement joins TRBV29-1 to TRBJ1-2; 8 bases align to TRBD1. Germline V lookup: CDR1 SQVTM, CDR2 ANQGSEA. This CDR3 contains 15 residues. The ends lost 7 bases at V and 3 bases at J; junction bases unmatched: 13. The DNA of the CDR3 is TGCAGCGCTACATCGGACAGGGTCGGCGACTATGGCTACACCTTC. Its protein product is CSATSDRVGDYGYTF.

The V and J genes are TRBV29-1 and TRBJ2-3; 8 nucleotides line up with TRBD1. CDR1 and CDR2 from the germline V gene are SQVTM and ANQGSEA. Losses at the gene ends were 1 base for V and 6 bases for J; bases not matched to a gene: 3. This CDR3 contains 13 residues. CDR3 region: CSVEGTGRDTQYF. CDR3 bases: TGCAGCGTTGAAGGGACAGGGCGGGATACGCAGTATTTT.

The V call is TRBV4-2, the J call TRBJ1-2, with 11 bases matching TRBD1. J lost 5 bases, V lost 4 bases, and 9 bases had no gene match. This CDR3 region has 16 residues. CDR1 is LGHNA and CDR2 is YNFKEQ in the germline V gene. CDR3 sequence: CASSPWTGGNLYGYTF. DNA for the CDR3: TGTGCCAGCAGCCCGTGGACAGGGGGCAACCTTTATGGCTACACCTTC.

In its sample, this clone was seen once. The V call is TRBV7-2, the J call TRBJ2-1; 11 bases are shared with TRBD2. This CDR3 contains 18 residues. J lost 5 bases, V lost 5 bases, and 14 bases had no gene match. Germline CDR1 and CDR2: SGHTA and FQGNSA. CDR3 region: CASSPPERLAGSHNEQFF. In DNA form, the CDR3 reads TGTGCCAGCAGCCCACCAGAGAGACTAGCGGGATCTCACAATGAGCAGTTCTTC.